These 13 T cell receptor beta chains share one sample of origin, sequenced in a study of cytomegalovirus exposure and HLA in healthy donors. With 60 Vbeta and 13 Jbeta primers, the PCR was carried out. Data came from immunoSEQ multiplex PCR; TCRdb stores just in-frame clones and leaves some out. Of some 110,000 clones in the sample, roughly 80% are singletons; the top ten hold roughly 9.2%. Sequencing input: PBMCs. These TCRs come from a woman in her 40s in good health and CMV-seropositive.

The chain combines TRBV28 with TRBJ1-1; no reliable D call. Germline assignment: CDR1 MDHEN and CDR2 SYDVKM. V was clipped by 3 bases and J by 2 bases, with 7 bases between them. The CDR3 totals 13 residues. CDR3 sequence: CASSFWANTEAFF. The CDR3 nucleotides read TGTGCCAGCAGTTTTTGGGCAAACACTGAAGCTTTCTTT.

This chain links TRBV6-6 with TRBJ2-5; D unresolved. The V and J ends lost 6 bases and 2 bases respectively, with 13 bases between them. CDR1 and CDR2 (germline): MNHNY, SVGAGI (reference sequence). CDR3 size: 14 residues. The CDR3 protein is CASSTSSRQETQYF. The CDR3 DNA is TGTGCCAGCAGCACCTCTAGTCGACAAGAGACCCAGTACTTC.

There are a few counts of this clone. The chain combines TRBV28 with TRBJ2-7; 8 bases map to TRBD2. The CDR3 runs to 16 residues. Germline assignment: CDR1 MDHEN and CDR2 SYDVKM. With V trimmed by 6 bases and J by 1 base, 11 bases remained unmatched. DNA of the CDR3: TGTGCCAGCAGCAATAGCGGGGCCGTCTCATCCTACGAGCAGTACTTC. This sequence encodes CASSNSGAVSSYEQYF.

On this clone: At one end the junction does not follow the germline gene, possibly because of a read error. The chain is built from TRBV28 and TRBJ1-1, with D possibly being TRBD1 (6 bases). Germline loops: CDR1 MDHEN, CDR2 SYDVKM. The CDR3 is made up of 14 amino acids. In nucleotides, the CDR3 is TGTGCCAGCGGTTTAGGGGGGGCGGGAACTGAAGCTTTCTTT. As protein: CASGLGGAGTEAFF. Drawing the rest from reference TRBV28 and TRBJ1-1, the complete variable domain is DVKVTQSSRYLVKRTGEKVFLECVQDMDHENMFWYRQDPGLGLRLIYFSYDVKMKEKGDIPEGYSVSREKKERFSLILESASTNQTSMYLCASGLGGAGTEAFFGQGTRLTVV.

This rearrangement joins TRBV5-6 to TRBJ2-1; 9 bases line up with TRBD1. J was trimmed by 9 bases and V by 5 bases; bases with no gene match: 3. From germline, CDR1 is SGHDT and CDR2 YYEEEE. CDR3 length equals 12 residues. CDR3 DNA sequence: TGTGCCAGCAGGCTGGACAGGGGTGAGCAGTTCTTC. Translating it yields CASRLDRGEQFF.

The chain joins TRBV29-1 to TRBJ2-1; 11 bases agree with TRBD2. V lost 3 bases to trimming and J lost 8 bases; unmatched junction nucleotides: 9. The CDR3 runs 15 residues. Germline lookup yields CDR1 SQVTM and CDR2 ANQGSEA. The CDR3 bases are TGCAGCGTTGAGGGTATGGCTAGCGGGAGGTATGAGCAGTTCTTC. It encodes CSVEGMASGRYEQFF.

In this sample, this clone turned up once. CDR3 loop: CASRGDTLYGYTF. CDR3 DNA: TGTGCCAGCAGGGGGGACACACTCTATGGCTACACCTTC. The gene calls are TRBV2 and TRBJ1-2; D is possibly TRBD1 (6 bases). This CDR3 is built from 13 residues. V was clipped by 6 bases and J by 4 bases, with 12 bases between them. Looked up from germline, CDR1 is SNHLY and CDR2 is FYNNEI.

This rearrangement joins TRBV27 to TRBJ1-2; TRBD1 is a possible D gene (6 bases). V was pared by 6 bases and J by 4 bases, with 24 bases between. The CDR3 consists of 17 residues. CDR1 and CDR2 from the germline V gene are MNHEY and SMNVEV (reference sequence). DNA for the CDR3: TGTGCCAGCAGGACCTACATTATTACAGGGAAGAGCTATGGCTACACCTTC. This gives the protein CASRTYIITGKSYGYTF.

This chain uses TRBV6-5 with TRBJ2-7, with D possibly TRBD2 on 6 matching bases. CDR1 and CDR2 from the germline V gene are MNHEY and SVGAGI. CDR3 length: 15 residues. The V end lost 2 bases, the J end lost 2 bases, and 13 bases lay between the germline ends. The CDR3 spells CASSYQSWGAYEQYF. In DNA form, the CDR3 reads TGTGCCAGCAGTTACCAATCGTGGGGGGCCTACGAGCAGTACTTC.

This clone was observed a few times. The gene calls are TRBV19 and TRBJ2-1, with D possibly TRBD2 on 5 matching bases. This CDR3 comprises 16 residues. In germline, CDR1 is LNHDA, CDR2 SQIVND (reference sequence). V shed 7 bases and J shed 2 bases, with 18 bases lying between them. The CDR3 loop reads CASIMSGVQTYNEQFF. The CDR3 nucleotides are TGTGCCAGTATCATGAGCGGAGTCCAAACCTACAATGAGCAGTTCTTC.

The chain employs TRBV11-3 and TRBJ2-2; D is undetermined. The J call is in doubt because the DNA end fits TRBJ1-3 better. Germline V gene lookup returns CDR1 SGHNT and CDR2 YENEEA. This CDR3 spans 14 amino acids. The CDR3 sequence is CASSLFGGWYTIYF. In nucleotides, the CDR3 is TGTGCCAGCAGCTTATTTGGCGGGTGGTACACCATATATTTT.

The chain uses TRBV7-9 and TRBJ1-3; TRBD1 matches 8 bases. Germline V lookup: CDR1 SEHNR, CDR2 FQNEAQ (reference sequence). This CDR3 has 14 amino acids. Written as DNA, the CDR3 is TGTGCACTCGGCAGGGACAGGAATATAAACACCATATATTTT. Encoded protein: CALGRDRNINTIYF.

The chain has TRBV13 and TRBJ2-1, with 9 bases fitting TRBD2. The CDR3 sequence is 17 residues long. The germline CDR1 and CDR2 sequences are PRHDT and FYEKMQ (reference sequence). Trimming cost V 3 bases and J 9 bases; bases outside gene matches: 15. The CDR3 coding sequence is TGTGCCAGCAGCTTGGCTAGCGGGGCACACCATGATTTTGAGCAGTTCTTC. Translation gives CASSLASGAHHDFEQFF.